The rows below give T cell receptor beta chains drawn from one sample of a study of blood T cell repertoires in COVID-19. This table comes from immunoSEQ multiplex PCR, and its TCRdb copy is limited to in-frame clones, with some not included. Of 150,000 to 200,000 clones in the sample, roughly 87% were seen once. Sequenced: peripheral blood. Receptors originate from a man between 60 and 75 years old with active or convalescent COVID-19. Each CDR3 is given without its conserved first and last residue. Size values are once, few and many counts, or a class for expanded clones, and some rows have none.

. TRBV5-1 ASSFRGGDEQY
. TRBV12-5 ASGAGLDSNEQF
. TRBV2 ASSPSLEDTQY
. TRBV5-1 ASSPDPEGNYNEQF
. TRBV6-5 ASTPRELSYNEQF
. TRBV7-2 ASSSVGRNTEAF
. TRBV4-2 ASSQDGPRPGNTIY
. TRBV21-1 ASSKVGPTGVATGELF
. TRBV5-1 ASSIQGRGEKLF
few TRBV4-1 ASRRRLGEGNIQY
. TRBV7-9 ASSPRTGRETQY
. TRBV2 ASRLGRTTEAF